This T cell receptor (beta chain) comes out of a study of control samples from healthy donors and cancer patients. V trimming: 7 bases; J trimming: 1 base; junction bases outside the gene matches: 8. This CDR3 region has 16 residues. The germline gives CDR1 LNHDA, CDR2 SQIVND (reference sequence). The method was immunoSEQ multiplex PCR; TCRdb's version includes in-frame clones alone and lacks a portion of them. The sample consists of 25,000 or so clones, roughly 85% of them appearing once. Sequenced: PBMCs. The sequence was obtained from an older woman with head and neck cancer. V usage is TRBV19 and J usage is TRBJ2-4; 9 bases agree with TRBD2. CDR3 amino acids: CASKANSGGAKNIQYF. The DNA for the CDR3 is TGTGCCAGTAAAGCGAATAGCGGGGGTGCCAAAAACATTCAGTACTTC.